Given below is one TCR beta chain in context. Its specific antigen is unknown. No quality values exist for individual bases; no much larger clone is one base distant. This specimen comes from a study of cytomegalovirus exposure and HLA in healthy donors (dated by TCRdb to about 2017). Regarding the study in general: In an earlier analysis of approximately 500 of the donors, 276 Gb of sequence data and roughly 100 million unique TCR beta sequences from about 179 million T cells were reported. In a later analysis, previously published TCR beta repertoires from more than 500 donors were re-analyzed and high-resolution HLA genotyping was added so that TCR occurrence patterns could be studied. Every discovery cohort repertoire had been produced on one sequencing platform. The number of donors typed differed by locus, with about 629-640 for A, B, C, DRB1 and DQB1, roughly 520 for DQA1, 600 to 610 for DPA1, and 450 to 480 for DPB1. Alongside the repertoire data, information on donor age, sex, ethnicity and CMV serostatus was compiled. An earlier analysis of some 500 of the donors used high-throughput TCR beta sequencing to judge whether each TCR beta V gene segment behaved as functional or pseudogenic. Besides the first cohort of 500 to 700 subjects, a separate validation cohort made up of 120 different subjects was used. An early release covering around 630 HLA-typed donors comprised about 310 gigabases of sequencing data and around 80 million unique TCR sequences. The study used immunosequencing to profile the T cell repertoires of several hundred subjects and linked those repertoires to cytomegalovirus serostatus. Across approximately 400 genotyped donors of the cohort, an average of approximately 240,000 unique TCR beta nucleotide sequences per donor were sequenced, and approximately 17% of those sequences were non-productive. Of the approximately 400 genotyped donors, around 81% fell in the genetic ancestry cluster associated with self-reported Caucasian donors. HLA typing covered class I and class II loci at four-digit resolution. Rather than using new phenotypic data, the later analysis identified candidate immune exposures from TCR beta sequences and from how often those sequences occurred across donors. Roughly five DR-DQ haplotypes were handled as single units for association and clustering because linkage in the cohort was strong. The aim of the study was to test whether cataloging public T cell receptors could identify signatures of past pathogen exposure. A later genetic analysis took genome-wide SNP genotypes for about three fifths of the roughly 670 donors and used that subset as a discovery cohort. To predict cytomegalovirus infection status, the study brought together high-throughput TCR immunosequencing, statistical association of individual TCRs with disease status, and machine learning. Results and caveats for the whole study, not just this receptor: In a later genetic analysis, a missense DCLRE1C variant was associated with V-gene and J-gene trimming of TCR beta chains, and the association was replicated in an independent cohort. The earlier analysis of about 600 of the donors excluded fewer than 20 rarely observed V segments, including chromosome 9 orphons, because counts were too low. Because HLA typing was missing for some donors at each locus, association tests included only the typed subset. The only immune exposure information available for the cohort was CMV serostatus. Most CMV-associated TCR beta chains appeared to be HLA-restricted in a later analysis, and the HLA associations seemed to be driven largely by CMV exposure. Only TCR beta chains were sequenced in this cohort, and the absence of alpha or paired-chain data limited detectable features. A total of about 150 TCR beta chains were listed by the study as associated with cytomegalovirus. The authors suggested that the approach could potentially be generalized to other disease states and immunological phenotypes. When HLA alleles, especially DR and DQ, strongly co-occurred, TCR associations were difficult to assign to individual alleles. An earlier analysis of 450 to 750 of the donors showed that most TCR beta V segments appeared in productive rearrangements either about 90% or about 30% of the time, which broadly matched IMGT annotations. A later analysis associated 17,000 or so TCR beta sequences with specific HLA alleles at a false discovery rate of 0.05. In a later analysis, HLA-associated TCR beta chains were found to be more clonally expanded and to have lower generation probabilities than equally common non-associated chains. A few of the identified cytomegalovirus-associated TCR beta chains were confirmed in vitro to be specific for cytomegalovirus antigens. Most TCR sequences were seen in very few donors, while some public TCRs were found in many individuals. A further reported finding was that TCR beta sequences accurately predicted the HLA-A and HLA-B alleles for most subjects in the first cohort. Roughly uniform sequencing depth across donors was assumed in presence/absence analyses, although this assumption may not hold. Linkage disequilibrium might explain the correlated functional status among segregating V segments, but an unknown experimental factor could not be ruled out. In a later analysis, TCR association rates were found to vary across HLA loci, with the most associated TCRs seen for DRB1 alleles and the fewest for HLA-C alleles. Some IMGT-functional V segments, including TRBV6-2 and TRBV6-3, could not be distinguished by the 87-base-pair reads and were therefore excluded. A cluster of highly shared sequence variants was judged likely to represent a technical artifact of the sequencing pipeline. The classifier was reported to diagnose cytomegalovirus status with high specificity and sensitivity in both the original cohort and the validation cohort. Several of the top co-occurrence clusters appeared to be linked to parvovirus B19, influenza, CMV and Epstein-Barr virus, according to a later analysis. In a later genetic analysis, fewer N-insertions in productive TCRs were reported among donors in an Asian-associated ancestry cluster than the roughly 640-donor mean.

Library preparation was by the immunoSEQ multiplex PCR assay. The multiplex PCR relied on a mix of 60 forward primers for TCR Vbeta segments and 13 reverse primers for TCR Jbeta segments. The CDR3 region of rearranged TCR beta genes was amplified from genomic DNA with a multiplex PCR assay. On the Illumina HiSeq System, the amplified TCR beta libraries were sequenced as 87-base-pair reads. Under the source paper's analysis protocol: In a later analysis, 70 million to 95 million unique TCR beta chains were counted across the approximately 620 repertoires, and roughly 10 million of these chains were shared by at least two donors. Raw reads were error-corrected and collapsed into unique sequences with a nearest-neighbor algorithm that merged closely related sequences to remove PCR and sequencing errors. CDR3 sequences were aligned to IMGT reference sequences to assign V, D and J gene segments. Each retained sequence needed at least a six-nucleotide match to both a V gene segment and a J gene segment. A rearrangement was called productive if the CDR3 had no stop codons and remained in frame with V and J, and every other rearrangement was called non-productive. CDR3 was defined by IMGT convention, running from the second conserved V-encoded cysteine to the conserved J-encoded phenylalanine. In an earlier analysis of around 540 of the donors, sequences lacking an unambiguous match to a single V gene segment were excluded. In an earlier analysis of a few hundred of the donors, a V segment was called functional when productive rearrangements were above 56.7%, and segregating when the standard deviation between donors exceeded 5%. A statistical classification framework was built for diagnosing cytomegalovirus status from the catalog of TCR beta chain sequences. In a later analysis, V and J genes were assigned by comparing TCR nucleotide sequences against IMGT/GENE-DB human TR gene sequences. In a later analysis, CDR3 sequences and most-parsimonious VDJ recombination scenarios were assigned using the TCRdist pipeline. A later analysis defined each TCR beta chain by its CDR3 amino acid sequence plus V-gene family, and excluded reads lacking a unique V-gene family. In a later analysis, around 600 highly shared, low-generation-probability nucleotide sequences were removed to address suspected cross-contamination and a sequencing artifact. A later analysis calculated a clonal expansion index for each public chain from normalized within-repertoire ranks of inferred template counts. Generation probabilities in a later analysis came from a VDJ recombination model fitted to out-of-frame rearrangements, and those results were checked against IGoR. In a later analysis, TCR-TCR, TCR-HLA and TCR-CMV co-occurrence was scored with hypergeometric tests, and a repertoire-size bias correction was applied to TCR pairs. In a later analysis, false discovery rates were estimated by permuting HLA or CMV assignments 20 times. In a later analysis, co-occurring TCRs were grouped with DBSCAN, and TCRdist sequence similarity was added when clustering was performed within HLA-allele-positive subsets. Co-occurrence clustering excluded repertoires with fewer than 30,000 or more than 120,000 public chains, plus five with anomalous nucleotide sharing. TCRdb re-hosts the immuneACCESS table, in-frame sequences only. Its copies lack some clones; in the studies checked, an unresolved V gene accounts for under half of them, and the cause for the rest is not known. V and J calls and clone size are as listed in that table; D and trimming were resolved from the DNA. Present in this sample are around 130,000 clones, about 81% of which were seen just once. Less than 2% of the sample rests with the top ten.

Per the germline V gene (reference sequence), LNHDA is the CDR1 and SQIVND is the CDR2. Taken from cysteine to phenylalanine, the CDR3 has 15 residues. Here the CDR3 DNA is all that survives: 45 bases in frame from base 1. A distance of 18 bases separates the germline ends of V and J, which lose 9 bases and 3 bases respectively. The cohort consisted of 600 to 700 healthy bone marrow donors. All cohort members were sampled while nominally healthy, although unrecorded immune exposures were likely present. The donor was CMV seronegative and was included in the group of a few hundred seronegative cohort members. Every donor gave a peripheral blood sample, and the peripheral blood mononuclear cells from that sample were used for TCR beta sequencing. The Qiagen DNeasy Blood Extraction Kit was used to extract genomic DNA from the blood cell samples.

The chain is encoded by TRBV19 joined to TRBJ2-1; no D gene is confidently identified. This TCR was recovered from a man aged 35-49 years in good health and CMV-seronegative. Sample: PBMCs. CDR3 sequence: CASPPPGTRYNEQFF. The DNA is as follows: TGTGCCAGCCCACCCCCAGGCACCCGCTACAATGAGCAGTTCTTC.